This T cell receptor (beta chain) was obtained from a study of blood T cell repertoires in COVID-19. Assay: immunoSEQ multiplex PCR; the TCRdb copy retains only in-frame clones and omits some. The sample records some 80,000 clones, 88% being singletons. V lost 1 base and J lost 5, with 11 bases in between. CDR1 is MGHRA, CDR2 YSYEKL, per germline. The length of the CDR3 is 14 residues. Sequencing input: peripheral blood. The rearrangement uses TRBV4-1 and TRBJ1-1, with D perhaps matching TRBD1 (5 bases). This TCR was recovered from a human donor in a cohort sampled during active COVID-19. CDR3: CASSQAGYRTEAFF. The CDR3 DNA is TGCGCCAGCAGCCAAGCCGGGTACAGGACTGAAGCTTTCTTT.